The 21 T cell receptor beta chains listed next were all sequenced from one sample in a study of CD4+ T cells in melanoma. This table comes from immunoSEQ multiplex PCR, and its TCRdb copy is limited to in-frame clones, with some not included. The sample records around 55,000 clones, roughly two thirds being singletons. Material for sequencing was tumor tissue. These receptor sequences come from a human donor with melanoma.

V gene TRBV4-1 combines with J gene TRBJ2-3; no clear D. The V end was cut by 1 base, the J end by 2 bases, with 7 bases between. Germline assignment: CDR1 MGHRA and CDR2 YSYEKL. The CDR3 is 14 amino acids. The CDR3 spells CASSQVADTDTQYF. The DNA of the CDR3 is TGCGCCAGCAGCCAAGTTGCAGACACAGATACGCAGTATTTT.

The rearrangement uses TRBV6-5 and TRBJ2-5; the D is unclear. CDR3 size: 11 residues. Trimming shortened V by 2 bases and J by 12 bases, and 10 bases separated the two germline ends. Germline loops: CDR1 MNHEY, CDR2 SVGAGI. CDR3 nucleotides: TGTGCCAGCAGTTACGGTTCTCGGGAGTACTTC. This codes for CASSYGSREYF.

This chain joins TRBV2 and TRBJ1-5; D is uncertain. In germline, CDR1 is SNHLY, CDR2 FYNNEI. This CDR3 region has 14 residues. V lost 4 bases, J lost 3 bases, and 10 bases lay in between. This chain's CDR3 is CASSGLGYNQPQHF. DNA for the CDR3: TGTGCCAGCAGTGGGTTGGGTTACAATCAGCCCCAGCATTTT. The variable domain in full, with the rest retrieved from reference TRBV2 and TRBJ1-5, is EPEVTQTPSHQVTQMGQEVILRCVPISNHLYFYWYRQILGQKVEFLVSFYNNEISEKSEIFDDQFSVERPDGSNFTLKIRSTKLEDSAMYFCASSGLGYNQPQHFGDGTRLSIL.

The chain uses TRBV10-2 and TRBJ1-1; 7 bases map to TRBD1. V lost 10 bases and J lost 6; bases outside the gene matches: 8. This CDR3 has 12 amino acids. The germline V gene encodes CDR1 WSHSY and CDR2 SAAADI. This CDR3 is CATRQGNAEAFF. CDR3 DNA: TGCGCCACCCGACAGGGTAATGCTGAAGCTTTCTTT.

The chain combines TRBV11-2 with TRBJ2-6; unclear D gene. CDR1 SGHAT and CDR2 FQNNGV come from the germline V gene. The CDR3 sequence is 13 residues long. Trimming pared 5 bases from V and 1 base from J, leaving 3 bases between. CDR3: CASSPSGANVLTF. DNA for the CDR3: TGTGCCAGCAGCCCGTCTGGGGCCAACGTCCTGACTTTC.

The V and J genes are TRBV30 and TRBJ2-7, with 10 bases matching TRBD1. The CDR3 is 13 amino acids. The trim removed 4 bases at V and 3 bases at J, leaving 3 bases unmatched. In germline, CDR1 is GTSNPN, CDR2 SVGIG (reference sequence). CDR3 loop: CAWTGQGYYEQYF. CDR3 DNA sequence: TGTGCCTGGACGGGACAGGGGTACTACGAGCAGTACTTC.

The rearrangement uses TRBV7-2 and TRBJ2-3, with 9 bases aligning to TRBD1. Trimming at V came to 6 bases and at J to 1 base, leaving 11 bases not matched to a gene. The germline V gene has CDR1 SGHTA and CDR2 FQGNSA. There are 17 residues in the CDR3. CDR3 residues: CASSSTGGRGGTDTQYF. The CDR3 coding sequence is TGTGCCAGCAGTTCTACAGGGGGCAGGGGAGGCACAGATACGCAGTATTTT.

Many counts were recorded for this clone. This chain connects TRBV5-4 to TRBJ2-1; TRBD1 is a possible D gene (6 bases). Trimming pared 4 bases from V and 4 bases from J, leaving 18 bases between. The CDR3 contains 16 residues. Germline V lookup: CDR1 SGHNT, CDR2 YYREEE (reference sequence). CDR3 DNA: TGTGCCAGCAGCACCCTTCAGGGGTTCGGGTACAATGAGCAGTTCTTC. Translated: CASSTLQGFGYNEQFF.

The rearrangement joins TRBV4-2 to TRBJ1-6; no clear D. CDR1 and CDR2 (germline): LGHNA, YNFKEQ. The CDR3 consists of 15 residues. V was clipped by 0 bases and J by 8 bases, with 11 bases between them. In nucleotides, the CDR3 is TGTGCCAGCAGCCAAGATGTGAGAAAGGATTCACCCCTCCACTTT. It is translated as CASSQDVRKDSPLHF.

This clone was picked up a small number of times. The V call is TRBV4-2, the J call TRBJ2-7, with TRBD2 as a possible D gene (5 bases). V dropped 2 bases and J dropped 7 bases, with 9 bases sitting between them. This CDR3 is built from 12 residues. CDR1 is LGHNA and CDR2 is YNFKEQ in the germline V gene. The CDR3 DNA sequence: TGTGCCAGCAGCCAATCCCGGGGTGAGCAGTACTTC. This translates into CASSQSRGEQYF.

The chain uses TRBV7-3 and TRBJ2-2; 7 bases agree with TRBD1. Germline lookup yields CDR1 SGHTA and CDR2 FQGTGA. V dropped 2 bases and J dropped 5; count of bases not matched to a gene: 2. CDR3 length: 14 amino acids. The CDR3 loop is CASSLGTVTGELFF. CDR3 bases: TGTGCCAGCAGCTTAGGGACAGTTACCGGGGAGCTGTTTTTT.

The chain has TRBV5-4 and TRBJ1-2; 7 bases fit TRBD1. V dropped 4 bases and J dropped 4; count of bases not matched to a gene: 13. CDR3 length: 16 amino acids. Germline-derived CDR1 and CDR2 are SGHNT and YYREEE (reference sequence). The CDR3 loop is CASSLPGTERSYGYTF. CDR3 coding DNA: TGTGCCAGCAGCCTCCCAGGGACAGAGCGATCCTATGGCTACACCTTC.

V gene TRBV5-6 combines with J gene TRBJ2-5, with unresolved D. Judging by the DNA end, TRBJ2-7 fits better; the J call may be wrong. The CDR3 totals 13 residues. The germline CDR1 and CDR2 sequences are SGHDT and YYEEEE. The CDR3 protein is CASSLGADYEQYF. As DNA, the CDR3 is TGTGCCAGCAGCTTGGGTGCTGATTACGAGCAGTACTTC.

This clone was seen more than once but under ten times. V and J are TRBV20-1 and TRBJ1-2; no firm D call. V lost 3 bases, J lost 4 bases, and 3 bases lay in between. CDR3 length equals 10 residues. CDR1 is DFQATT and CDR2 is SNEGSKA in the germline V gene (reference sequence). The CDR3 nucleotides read TGCAGTGCTAGCCTCTATGGCTACACCTTC. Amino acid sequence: CSASLYGYTF.

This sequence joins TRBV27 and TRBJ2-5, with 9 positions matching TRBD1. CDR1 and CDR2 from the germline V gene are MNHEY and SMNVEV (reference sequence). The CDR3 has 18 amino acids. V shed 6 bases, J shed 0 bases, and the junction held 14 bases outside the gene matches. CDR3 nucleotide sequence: TGTGCCAGCAGGCCCCGGGGACAGGGTCGACCGAACCAAGAGACCCAGTACTTC. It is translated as CASRPRGQGRPNQETQYF.

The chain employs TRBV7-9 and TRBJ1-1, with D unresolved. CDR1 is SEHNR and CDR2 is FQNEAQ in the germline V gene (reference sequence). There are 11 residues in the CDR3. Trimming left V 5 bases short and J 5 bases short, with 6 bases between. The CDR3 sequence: CASSLMTEAFF. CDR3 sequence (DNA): TGTGCCAGCAGCCTGATGACTGAAGCTTTCTTT.

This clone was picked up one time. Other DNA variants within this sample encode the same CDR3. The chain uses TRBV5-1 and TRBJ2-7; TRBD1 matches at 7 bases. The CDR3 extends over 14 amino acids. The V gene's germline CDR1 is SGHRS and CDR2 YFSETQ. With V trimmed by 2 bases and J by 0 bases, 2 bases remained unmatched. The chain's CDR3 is CASSLGTVSYEQYF. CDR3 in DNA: TGCGCCAGCAGCTTAGGGACAGTCTCCTACGAGCAGTACTTC.

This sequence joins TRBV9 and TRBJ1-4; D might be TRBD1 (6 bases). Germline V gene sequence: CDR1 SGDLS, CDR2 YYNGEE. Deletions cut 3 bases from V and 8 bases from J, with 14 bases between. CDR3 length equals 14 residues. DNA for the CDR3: TGTGCCAGCAGCGACCGTGAGGGGGTGGAAAAACTGTTTTTT. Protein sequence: CASSDREGVEKLFF.

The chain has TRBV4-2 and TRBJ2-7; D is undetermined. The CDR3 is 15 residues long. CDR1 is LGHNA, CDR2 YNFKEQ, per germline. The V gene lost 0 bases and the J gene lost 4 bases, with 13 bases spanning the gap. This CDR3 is CASSQERYPRYEQYF. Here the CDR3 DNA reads TGTGCCAGCAGCCAAGAAAGGTATCCTCGGTACGAGCAGTACTTC.

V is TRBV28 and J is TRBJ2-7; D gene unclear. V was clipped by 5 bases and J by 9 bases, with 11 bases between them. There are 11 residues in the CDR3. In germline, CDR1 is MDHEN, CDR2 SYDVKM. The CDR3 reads CASSITRVQYF. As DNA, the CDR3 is TGTGCCAGCAGTATAACACGAGTGCAGTACTTC.

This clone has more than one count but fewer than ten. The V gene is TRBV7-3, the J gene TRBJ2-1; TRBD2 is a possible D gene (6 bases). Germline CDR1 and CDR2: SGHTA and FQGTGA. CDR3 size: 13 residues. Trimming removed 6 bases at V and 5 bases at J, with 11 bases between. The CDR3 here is CASSSGVNNEQFF. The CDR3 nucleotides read TGTGCCAGCAGTTCGGGAGTGAACAATGAGCAGTTCTTC.